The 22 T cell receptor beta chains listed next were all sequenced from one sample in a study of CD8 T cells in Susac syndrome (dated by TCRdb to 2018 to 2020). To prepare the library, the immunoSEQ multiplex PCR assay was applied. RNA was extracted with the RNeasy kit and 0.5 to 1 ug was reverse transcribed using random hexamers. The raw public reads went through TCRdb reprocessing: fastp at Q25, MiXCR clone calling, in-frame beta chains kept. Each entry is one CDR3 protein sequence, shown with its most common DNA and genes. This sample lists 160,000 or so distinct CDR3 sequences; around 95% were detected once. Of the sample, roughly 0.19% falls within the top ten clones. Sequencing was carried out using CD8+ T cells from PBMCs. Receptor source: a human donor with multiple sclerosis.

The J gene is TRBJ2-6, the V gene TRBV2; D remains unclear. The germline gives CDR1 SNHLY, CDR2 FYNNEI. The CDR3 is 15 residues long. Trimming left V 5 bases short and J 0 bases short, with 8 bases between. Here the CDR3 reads CASSNHGSGANVLTF. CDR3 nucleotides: TGTGCCAGCAGTAACCACGGCTCTGGGGCCAACGTCCTGACTTTC. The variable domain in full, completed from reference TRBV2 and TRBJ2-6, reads EPEVTQTPSHQVTQMGQEVILRCVPISNHLYFYWYRQILGQKVEFLVSFYNNEISEKSEIFDDQFSVERPDGSNFTLKIRSTKLEDSAMYFCASSNHGSGANVLTFGAGSRLTVL.

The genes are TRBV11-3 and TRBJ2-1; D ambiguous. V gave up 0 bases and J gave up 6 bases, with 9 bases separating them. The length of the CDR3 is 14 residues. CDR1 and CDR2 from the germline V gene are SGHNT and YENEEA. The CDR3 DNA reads TGTGCCAGCAGCTTAGATCTTTCAGCCAATGAGCAGTTCTTC. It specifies CASSLDLSANEQFF.

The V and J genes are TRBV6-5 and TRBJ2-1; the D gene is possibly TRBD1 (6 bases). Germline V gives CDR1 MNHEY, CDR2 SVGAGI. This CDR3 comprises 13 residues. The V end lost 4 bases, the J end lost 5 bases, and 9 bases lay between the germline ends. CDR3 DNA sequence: TGTGCCAGCAGTTTACAGGGACACAATGAGCAGTTCTTC. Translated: CASSLQGHNEQFF.

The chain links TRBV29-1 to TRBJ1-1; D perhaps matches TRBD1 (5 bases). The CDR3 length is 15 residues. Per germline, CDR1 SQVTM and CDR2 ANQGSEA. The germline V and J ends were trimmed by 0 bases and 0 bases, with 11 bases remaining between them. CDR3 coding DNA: TGCAGCGTTGAAGAGGTACAGGTCTTGAACACTGAAGCTTTCTTT. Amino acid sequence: CSVEEVQVLNTEAFF.

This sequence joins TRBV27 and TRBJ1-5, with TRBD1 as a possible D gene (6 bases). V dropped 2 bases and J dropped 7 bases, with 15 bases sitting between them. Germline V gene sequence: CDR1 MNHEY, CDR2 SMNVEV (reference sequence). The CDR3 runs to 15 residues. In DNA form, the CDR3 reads TGTGCCAGCAGTTTAGGGGCAGGGGCGAGGCAGCCCCAGCATTTT. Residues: CASSLGAGARQPQHF.

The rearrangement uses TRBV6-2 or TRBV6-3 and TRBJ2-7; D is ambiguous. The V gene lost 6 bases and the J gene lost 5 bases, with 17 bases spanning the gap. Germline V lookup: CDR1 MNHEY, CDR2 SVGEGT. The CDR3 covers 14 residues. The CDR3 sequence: CASRGKRLIDEQYF. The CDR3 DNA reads TGTGCCAGCAGGGGGAAACGTCTTATCGACGAGCAGTACTTC.

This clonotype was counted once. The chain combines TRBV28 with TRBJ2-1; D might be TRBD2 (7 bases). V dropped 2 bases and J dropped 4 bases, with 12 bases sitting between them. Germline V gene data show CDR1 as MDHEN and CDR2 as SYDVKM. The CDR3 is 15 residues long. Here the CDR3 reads CASSLTGGPYNEQFF. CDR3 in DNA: TGTGCCAGCAGTTTAACCGGGGGGCCTTACAATGAGCAGTTCTTC.

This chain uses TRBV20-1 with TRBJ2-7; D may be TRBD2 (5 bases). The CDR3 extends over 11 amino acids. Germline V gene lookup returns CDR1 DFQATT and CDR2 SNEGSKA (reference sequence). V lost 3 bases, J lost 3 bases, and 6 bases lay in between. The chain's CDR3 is CSASEGYEQYF. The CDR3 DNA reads TGCAGTGCTAGCGAGGGCTACGAGCAGTACTTC.

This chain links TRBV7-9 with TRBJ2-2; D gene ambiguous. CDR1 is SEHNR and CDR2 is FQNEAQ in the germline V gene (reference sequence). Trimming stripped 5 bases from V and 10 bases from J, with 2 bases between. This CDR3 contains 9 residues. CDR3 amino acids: CASSPELFF. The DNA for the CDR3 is TGTGCCAGCAGCCCGGAGCTGTTTTTT.

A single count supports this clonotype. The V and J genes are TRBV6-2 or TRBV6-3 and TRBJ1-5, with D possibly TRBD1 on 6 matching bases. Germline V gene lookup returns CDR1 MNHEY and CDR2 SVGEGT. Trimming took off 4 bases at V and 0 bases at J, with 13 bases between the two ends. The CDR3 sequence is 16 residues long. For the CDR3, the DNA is TGTGCCAGCAGTTCCCACAGGGATTCTAGCAATCAGCCCCAGCATTTT. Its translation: CASSSHRDSSNQPQHF.

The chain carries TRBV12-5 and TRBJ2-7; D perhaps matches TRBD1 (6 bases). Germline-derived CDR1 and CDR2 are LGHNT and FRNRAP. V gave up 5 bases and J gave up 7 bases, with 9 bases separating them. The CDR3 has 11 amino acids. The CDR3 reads CASGPGQEQYF. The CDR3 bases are TGTGCTAGTGGTCCCGGACAGGAGCAGTACTTC.

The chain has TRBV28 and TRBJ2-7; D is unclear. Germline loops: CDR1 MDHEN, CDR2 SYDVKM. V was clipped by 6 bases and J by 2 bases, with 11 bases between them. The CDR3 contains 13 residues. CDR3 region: CASSPGRTYEQYF. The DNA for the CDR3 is TGTGCCAGCAGCCCTGGACGGACCTACGAGCAGTACTTC.

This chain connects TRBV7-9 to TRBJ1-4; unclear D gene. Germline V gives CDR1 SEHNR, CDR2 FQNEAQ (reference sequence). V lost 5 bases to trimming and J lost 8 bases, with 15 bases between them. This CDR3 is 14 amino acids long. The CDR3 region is CASSTASAREKLFF. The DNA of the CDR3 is TGTGCCAGCAGCACGGCCTCTGCGAGGGAAAAACTGTTTTTT.

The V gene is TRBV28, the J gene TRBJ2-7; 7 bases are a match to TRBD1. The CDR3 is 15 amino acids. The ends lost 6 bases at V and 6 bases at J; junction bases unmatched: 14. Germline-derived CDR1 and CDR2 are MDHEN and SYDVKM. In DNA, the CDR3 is TGTGCCAGCAGCCGACAGGGCCCTCGCTCTGTCGAGCAGTACTTC. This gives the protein CASSRQGPRSVEQYF.

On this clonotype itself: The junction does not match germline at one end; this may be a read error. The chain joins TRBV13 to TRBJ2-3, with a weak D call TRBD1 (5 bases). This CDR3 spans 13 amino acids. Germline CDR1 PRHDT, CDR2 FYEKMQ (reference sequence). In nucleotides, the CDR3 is TGTGCCAGCAGCCCAGGGCCGGGCCCGACAATGGGTTTT. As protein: CASSPGPGPTMGF.

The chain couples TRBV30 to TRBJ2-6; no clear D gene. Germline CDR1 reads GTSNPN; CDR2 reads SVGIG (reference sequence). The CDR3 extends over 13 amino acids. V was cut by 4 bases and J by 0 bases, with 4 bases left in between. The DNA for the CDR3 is TGTGCCTGGACAGGCTCTGGGGCCAACGTCCTGACTTTC. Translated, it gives CAWTGSGANVLTF.

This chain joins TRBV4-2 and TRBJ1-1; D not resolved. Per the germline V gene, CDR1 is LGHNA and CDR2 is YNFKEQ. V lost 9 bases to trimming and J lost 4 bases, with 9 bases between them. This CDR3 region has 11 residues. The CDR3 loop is CASKRSTEAFF. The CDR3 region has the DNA TGTGCCAGTAAGAGGTCCACTGAAGCTTTCTTT.

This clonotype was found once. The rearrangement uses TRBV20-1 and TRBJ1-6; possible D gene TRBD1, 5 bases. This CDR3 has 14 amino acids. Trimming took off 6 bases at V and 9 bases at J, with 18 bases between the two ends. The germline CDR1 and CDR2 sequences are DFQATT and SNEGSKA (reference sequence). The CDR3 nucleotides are TGCAGTGCGAAAGGTGCAGGGAATGGTTCACCCCTCCACTTT. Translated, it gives CSAKGAGNGSPLHF.

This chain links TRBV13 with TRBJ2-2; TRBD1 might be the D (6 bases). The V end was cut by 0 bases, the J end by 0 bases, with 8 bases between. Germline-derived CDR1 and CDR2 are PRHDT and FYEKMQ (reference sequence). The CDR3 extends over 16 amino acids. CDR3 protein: CASSLGRTANTGELFF. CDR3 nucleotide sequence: TGTGCCAGCAGCTTAGGCAGGACAGCGAACACCGGGGAGCTGTTTTTT.

CDR3 in DNA: TGCAGCGTTGAGGGAGATGAAGCTTTCTTT. It translates to CSVEGDEAFF. The chain has TRBV29-1 and TRBJ1-1; D unresolved. Between the trimmed V and J ends, which lost 3 bases and 7 bases, there was a span of 6 bases. Per the germline V gene, CDR1 is SQVTM and CDR2 is ANQGSEA. The CDR3 has 10 residues.

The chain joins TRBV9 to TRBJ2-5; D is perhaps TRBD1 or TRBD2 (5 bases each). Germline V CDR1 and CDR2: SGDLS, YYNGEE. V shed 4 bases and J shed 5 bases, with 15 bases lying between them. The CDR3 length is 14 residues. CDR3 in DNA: TGTGCCAGCAGCTACCGGGACCGGTGGGAGACCCAGTACTTC. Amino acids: CASSYRDRWETQYF.

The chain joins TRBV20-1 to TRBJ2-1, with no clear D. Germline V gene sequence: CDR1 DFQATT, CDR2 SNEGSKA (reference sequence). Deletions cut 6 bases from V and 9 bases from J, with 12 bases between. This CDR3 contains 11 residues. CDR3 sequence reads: CSARQQGEQFF. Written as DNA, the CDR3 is TGCAGTGCCCGCCAACAAGGTGAGCAGTTCTTC.